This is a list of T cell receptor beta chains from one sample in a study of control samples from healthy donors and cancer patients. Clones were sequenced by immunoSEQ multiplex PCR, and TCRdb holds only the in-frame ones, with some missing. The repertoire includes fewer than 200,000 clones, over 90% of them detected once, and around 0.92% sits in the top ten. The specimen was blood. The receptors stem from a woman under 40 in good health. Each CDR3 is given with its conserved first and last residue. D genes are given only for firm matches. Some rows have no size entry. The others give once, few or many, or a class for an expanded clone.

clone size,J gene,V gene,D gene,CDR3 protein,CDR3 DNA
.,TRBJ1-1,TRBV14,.,CASSHRGINTEAFF,TGTGCCAGCAGCCATCGCGGGATCAACACTGAAGCTTTCTTT
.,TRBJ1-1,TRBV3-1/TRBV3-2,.,CASSQDLPQGSSEAFF,TGTGCCAGCAGCCAAGATCTTCCACAGGGTTCGTCTGAAGCTTTCTTT
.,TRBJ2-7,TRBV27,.,CASSPGSAYEQYF,TGTGCCAGCAGTCCGGGTTCGGCGTACGAGCAGTACTTC
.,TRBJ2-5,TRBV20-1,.,CSARRRAAQYF,TGCAGTGCTAGGAGACGGGCGGCCCAGTACTTC
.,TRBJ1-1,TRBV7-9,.,CASRSIELDEAFF,TGTGCCAGCAGATCCATAGAACTGGACGAAGCTTTCTTT
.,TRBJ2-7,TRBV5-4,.,CASGITGSYEQYF,TGTGCCAGCGGCATCACAGGGTCCTACGAGCAGTACTTC
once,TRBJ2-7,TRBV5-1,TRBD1,CASSLGTGAGYEQYF,TGCGCCAGCAGCCTAGGGACAGGGGCCGGCTACGAGCAGTACTTC
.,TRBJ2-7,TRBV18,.,CASSPPFSGIYEQYF,TGTGCCAGCTCACCACCGTTCTCGGGAATCTACGAGCAGTACTTC
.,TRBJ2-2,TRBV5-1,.,CASSRTPESGELFF,TGCGCCAGCAGCCGAACCCCAGAATCCGGGGAGCTGTTTTTT
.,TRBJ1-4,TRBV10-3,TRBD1,CAISDGTGGSTNEKLFF,TGTGCCATCAGCGATGGGACAGGGGGGTCAACTAATGAAAAACTGTTTTTT
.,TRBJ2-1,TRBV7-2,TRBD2,CASSLGLGLAIDNEQFF,TGTGCCAGCAGCTTAGGCCTTGGACTAGCGATAGACAATGAGCAGTTCTTC
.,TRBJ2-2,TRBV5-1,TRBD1,CASSLDRGLAGELFF,TGCGCCAGCAGCCTCGACAGGGGTTTAGCCGGGGAGCTGTTTTTT
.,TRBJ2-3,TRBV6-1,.,CASSELGGLTDTQYF,TGTGCCAGCAGTGAACTGGGGGGCCTGACAGATACGCAGTATTTT
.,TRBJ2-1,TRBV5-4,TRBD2,CAYGLAGYNEQFF,TGTGCTTATGGACTAGCGGGGTACAATGAGCAGTTCTTC
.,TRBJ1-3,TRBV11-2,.,CASSARGAAGNTIYF,TGTGCCAGCAGCGCCCGGGGGGCGGCGGGAAACACCATATATTTT
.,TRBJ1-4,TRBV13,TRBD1,CASSLGGGAYEKLFF,TGTGCCAGCAGCTTAGGAGGGGGCGCCTACGAAAAACTGTTTTTT
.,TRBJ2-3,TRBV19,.,CASSWAGGSTDTQYF,TGTGCCAGTAGTTGGGCGGGTGGGAGCACAGATACGCAGTATTTT
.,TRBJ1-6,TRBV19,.,CASSIGASPLHF,TGTGCCAGTAGTATTGGGGCTTCACCCCTCCACTTT
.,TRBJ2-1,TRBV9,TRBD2,CASSVSGGEYNEQFF,TGTGCCAGCAGCGTTAGCGGGGGTGAGTACAATGAGCAGTTCTTC
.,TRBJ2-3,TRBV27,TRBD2,CASTYSAGVKDTQYF,TGTGCCAGCACCTACTCAGCGGGAGTAAAAGATACGCAGTATTTT
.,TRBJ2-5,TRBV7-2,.,CASSLVGETQYF,TGTGCCAGCAGCTTAGTAGGGGAGACCCAGTACTTC
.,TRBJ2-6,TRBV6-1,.,CASSEFGPSSGANVLTF,TGTGCCAGCAGTGAATTCGGACCCAGCTCTGGGGCCAACGTCCTGACTTTC
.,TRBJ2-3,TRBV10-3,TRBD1,CAITVTGTDTQYF,TGTGCCATCACCGTGACAGGGACAGATACGCAGTATTTT
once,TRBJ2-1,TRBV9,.,CASSPPGLPLNEQFF,TGTGCCAGCAGCCCACCGGGACTCCCCCTGAATGAGCAGTTCTTC
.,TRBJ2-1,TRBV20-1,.,CSASQGGYNEQFF,TGCAGTGCTAGTCAAGGGGGTTACAATGAGCAGTTCTTC
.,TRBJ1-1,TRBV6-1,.,CASSEDRVALNTEAFF,TGTGCCAGCAGTGAAGACAGGGTAGCCTTGAACACTGAAGCTTTCTTT
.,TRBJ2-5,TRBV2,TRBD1,CASIVDRDRETQYF,TGTGCCAGCATCGTAGACAGGGACCGAGAGACCCAGTACTTC
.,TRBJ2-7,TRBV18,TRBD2,CASSVMGGNYEQYF,TGTGCCAGCTCGGTAATGGGGGGGAACTACGAGCAGTACTTC
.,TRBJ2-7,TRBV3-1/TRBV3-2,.,CASSPRGTGGYEQYF,TGTGCCAGCAGTCCCAGGGGGACGGGAGGGTACGAGCAGTACTTC
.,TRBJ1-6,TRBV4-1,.,CASSQDPGLGADSPLHF,TGCGCCAGCAGCCAAGATCCGGGTTTGGGAGCCGATTCACCCCTCCACTTT
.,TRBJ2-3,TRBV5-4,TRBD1,CASSLAWDREPDTQYF,TGTGCCAGCAGCTTGGCTTGGGACAGGGAACCAGATACGCAGTATTTT
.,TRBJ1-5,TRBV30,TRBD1,CAWSRGTGPYQPQHF,TGTGCCTGGAGTCGAGGGACAGGACCATATCAGCCCCAGCATTTT
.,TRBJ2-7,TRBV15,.,CATSRRSPGQNYEQYF,TGTGCCACCAGCAGAAGATCACCGGGACAAAATTACGAGCAGTACTTC
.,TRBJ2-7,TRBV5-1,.,CASSFYQGSYEQYF,TGCGCCAGCAGCTTTTATCAGGGCTCCTACGAGCAGTACTTC
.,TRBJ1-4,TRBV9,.,CASSGSGAVGEKLFF,TGTGCCAGCAGCGGCTCGGGGGCCGTCGGTGAAAAACTGTTTTTT
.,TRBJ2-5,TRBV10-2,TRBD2,CASRERGGRETQYF,TGCGCCAGCAGGGAGCGGGGGGGAAGGGAGACCCAGTACTTC
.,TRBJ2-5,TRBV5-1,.,CASSLVGFEETQYF,TGCGCCAGCAGCTTGGTGGGTTTCGAAGAGACCCAGTACTTC